The present T cell receptor (beta chain) was sequenced within a study of OX40 agonist ivuxolimab in advanced cancers. Overall study context: Intravenous ivuxolimab was administered to patients every 2 weeks at 0.01 to 10 mg/kg. General study results and limits: Among T cells, CD8+ cells averaged more expanded clones than CD4+ cells.

Generated by immunoSEQ multiplex PCR, the TCRdb table keeps only in-frame clones and is missing some. Here the sample spans about 69,000 clones, roughly 92% being singletons. This CDR3 contains 15 residues. In germline, CDR1 is SGHRS, CDR2 YFSETQ. The V and J ends lost 0 bases and 6 bases, in that order; junction bases with no gene match: 5. As concerns this clone: Its cognate antigen is unknown.

V and J are TRBV5-1 and TRBJ1-5, with 8 bases aligning to TRBD1. Specimen: CD4+ or CD8+ T cells sorted from blood, collected in a trial of the OX40 agonist ivuxolimab. The receptor was isolated from an adult with an advanced solid tumor such as melanoma, head and neck, liver or kidney cancer. The CDR3 nucleotides read TGCGCCAGCAGCTTGGAGGACAGGGATACTCAGCCCCAGCATTTT. Protein product: CASSLEDRDTQPQHF.